This T cell receptor (beta chain) stems from a study of naive and memory T cell subsets. Study conclusions and caveats: Clonotypes here are unpaired alpha or beta chain sequences. Activation and differentiation may alter RNA-based TCR counts.

Both TRBC1 and TRBC2 were covered by a beta constant-region primer of two equimolar oligonucleotides. One entry per CDR3 protein, called by TCRdb with MiXCR from the UMI-ligation and nested PCR reads. The sample shows some 36,000 distinct CDR3 sequences, roughly 13% of them seen only once. V gave up 3 bases and J gave up 8 bases; unmatched junction bases: 10. CDR1 and CDR2 from the germline V gene are MGHDK and SYGVNS. CDR3 size: 15 residues. This clonotype has ten or more counts. Antigen specificity is unknown. CD4+ T cell IFNgamma after overnight CMV lysate exposure gave donor CMV status. V usage is TRBV25-1 and J usage is TRBJ1-2; 9 nucleotides line up with TRBD1. This sequence was found in a human donor in good health. The sample consisted of effector memory CD4+ T cells from blood. Subset defined: effector memory, CD45RA- CD27-. The CDR3 region is CASSDGPGQGVGYTF. The DNA for the CDR3 is TGTGCCAGCAGTGACGGACCGGGACAGGGTGTCGGCTACACCTTC.